The clone carrying this TCR beta chain was seen a single time. This specimen comes from a study of blood T cell repertoires in COVID-19. Study overall: Sample material is recorded as cDNA or gDNA derived from T cells, B-cell-depleted T cells, or PBMCs.

Deletions cut 0 bases from V and 2 bases from J, with 7 bases between. Germline V gives CDR1 LGHDT, CDR2 YNNKEL (reference sequence). This CDR3 spans 14 amino acids. Only in-frame clones appear in the TCRdb table, and some are missing; sequencing was by immunoSEQ multiplex PCR. Among over 130,000 clones listed, approximately 90% were seen once. The chain links TRBV3-1 (or the pseudogene TRBV3-2) to TRBJ1-2; D not resolved. The clonotype originates from a woman aged 55-70 years with active or convalescent COVID-19. Sequenced material: peripheral blood. This chain's CDR3 is CASSQDFGNYGYTF. The CDR3 coding sequence is TGTGCCAGCAGCCAAGATTTTGGCAACTATGGCTACACCTTC.